These T cell receptor beta chains were read from a single sample in a study of immune evolution from preneoplasia to lung adenocarcinoma. TCRdb's copy holds only in-frame clones and misses some; the assay was immunoSEQ multiplex PCR. Here the sample spans about 4,300 clones, more than 60% being singletons. Sequencing was carried out using FFPE lung adenocarcinoma in situ tissue. Receptors were obtained from a person aged 55-79 years with lung adenocarcinoma. Each CDR3 is given with its conserved first and last residue. The D gene is left open where the match is weak. A clone size is listed for some rows: how often the clone was seen (once, few, many), or a class if it is expanded.

d_call | j_call | clone_size | v_call | cdr3_nt | cdr3_aa
- | TRBJ1-5 | - | TRBV28 | TGTGCCAGCAGTTTAGGGGGACTTCATCAGCCCCAGCATTTT | CASSLGGLHQPQHF
- | TRBJ1-6 | - | TRBV10-3 | TGTGCCATCAGTGACCGGGGAGTTGAGTATAATTCACCCCTCCACTTT | CAISDRGVEYNSPLHF
- | TRBJ1-1 | - | TRBV6-6 | TGTGCCAGCAGTTACACCGGGGGCGGCACTGAAGCTTTCTTT | CASSYTGGGTEAFF
- | TRBJ1-6 | - | TRBV6-1 | TGTGCCAGCAGTGAAGCGGGCAGCAATTCACCCCTCCACTTT | CASSEAGSNSPLHF
- | TRBJ2-7 | - | TRBV4-2 | TGTGCCAGCAGCCAAGAATGGGGCTACGAGCAGTACTTC | CASSQEWGYEQYF
- | TRBJ2-1 | - | TRBV7-7 | TGTGCTAGCAGCTTAGATGGGGGCTTTGAGCAGTTCTTC | CASSLDGGFEQFF
- | TRBJ2-1 | large | TRBV5-6 | TGTGCCAGCAGCTTTAACGGGAATGAGCAGTTCTTC | CASSFNGNEQFF
- | TRBJ2-2 | - | TRBV5-1 | TGCGCCAGCAGCTTGGCTGGCACCGGGGAGCTGTTTTTT | CASSLAGTGELFF
- | TRBJ2-5 | - | TRBV9 | TGTGCCAGCAGCGTATATGGCGGGCAAGAGACCCAGTACTTC | CASSVYGGQETQYF
- | TRBJ2-5 | - | TRBV28 | TGTGCCAGCAGTTGGGACACCTGGGAGACCCAGTACTTC | CASSWDTWETQYF
- | TRBJ1-1 | - | TRBV19 | TGTGCCAGTAGCAGGAACACTGAAGCTTTCTTT | CASSRNTEAFF
- | TRBJ2-1 | - | TRBV4-1 | TGCGCCAGCAGCCAATCCAGGGCACTAGAGCAGTTCTTC | CASSQSRALEQFF
- | TRBJ1-2 | - | TRBV5-4 | TGTGCCAGCAGCATCCAATATTATGGCTACACCTTC | CASSIQYYGYTF
- | TRBJ1-1 | - | TRBV18 | TGTGCCAGCTCACCGACAGAGAACACTGAAGCTTTCTTT | CASSPTENTEAFF
- | TRBJ1-5 | - | TRBV27 | TGTGCCAGCAGGCCCCGGACGGAAAGAGGACAGCCCCAGCATTTT | CASRPRTERGQPQHF
- | TRBJ2-7 | once | TRBV6-5 | TGTGCCAGCAGTGAGAACCAGGGGAGAGAGCAGTACTTC | CASSENQGREQYF
- | TRBJ1-1 | - | TRBV19 | TGTGCCAGTAGTATCCTGTATTTTAACACTGAAGCTTTCTTT | CASSILYFNTEAFF
- | TRBJ1-2 | once | TRBV5-6 | TGTGCCAGCAGCTTGGGACACGCAGTATATGGCTACACCTTC | CASSLGHAVYGYTF
TRBD1 | TRBJ1-3 | few | TRBV11-2 | TGTGCCAGCAGTCCATCCCGGGACAGGGAATCTGGAAACACCATATATTTT | CASSPSRDRESGNTIYF
- | TRBJ2-7 | few | TRBV7-6 | TGTGCCAGCAGCCCTCAGAGACATTACGAGCAGTACTTC | CASSPQRHYEQYF
- | TRBJ1-3 | once | TRBV5-1 | TGCGCCAGCAGCTTGGGGACTAGCTCTGGAAACACCATATATTTT | CASSLGTSSGNTIYF
TRBD1 | TRBJ2-7 | few | TRBV11-2 | TGTGCCAGCAGCCCCGCGGGACAGGCCTACGAGCAGTACTTC | CASSPAGQAYEQYF
- | TRBJ2-3 | few | TRBV5-1 | TGCGCCAGCAGCCTCCGGGACAGGCGGGGGGTAAACACAGATACGCAGTATTTT | CASSLRDRRGVNTDTQYF
- | TRBJ2-4 | - | TRBV11-2 | TGTGCCAGCAGCTTAGATAACTGGGTCGGAAACATTCAGTACTTC | CASSLDNWVGNIQYF
- | TRBJ1-1 | - | TRBV18 | TGTGCCAGCTCACCACGACAAGACAACACTGAAGCTTTCTTT | CASSPRQDNTEAFF
TRBD1 | TRBJ1-1 | - | TRBV7-2 | TGTGCCAGCAGCGCTGATAAGACAGGGTCCTTTGTCGAGATGCTTGAAGCTTTCTTT | CASSADKTGSFVEMLEAFF
- | TRBJ1-2 | - | TRBV7-2 | TGTGCCAGCAGCCCCTATCGAGTTTTTTTGGGCTACACCTTC | CASSPYRVFLGYTF
- | TRBJ1-3 | - | TRBV7-6 | TGTGCCAGCAGCTTAGCGGCTGTCTGGGGAAACACCATATATTTT | CASSLAAVWGNTIYF
- | TRBJ1-1 | - | TRBV18 | TGTGCCAGCTCACCAAGGGGGAAGAACACTGAAGCTTTCTTT | CASSPRGKNTEAFF
- | TRBJ2-3 | once | TRBV19 | TGTGCCAGTAGTATTGTAGGGCTAACAGATACGCAGTATTTT | CASSIVGLTDTQYF
- | TRBJ1-1 | - | TRBV6-1 | TGTGCCAGCAGTCGAGGTGGGGAGAGGACTGAAGCTTTCTTT | CASSRGGERTEAFF
TRBD2 | TRBJ2-3 | - | TRBV6-6 | TGTGCCAGCAGTTACCCTAGCGGGGGGGCCCCAGATACGCAGTATTTT | CASSYPSGGAPDTQYF
- | TRBJ1-1 | few | TRBV4-3 | TGCGCCAGCAGCCAAGATCCCAGGGGATGGGAAGCTTTCTTT | CASSQDPRGWEAFF
- | TRBJ1-4 | - | TRBV5-4 | TGTGCCAGCACCCCCCCGTTGGCTAATGAAAAACTGTTTTTT | CASTPPLANEKLFF
- | TRBJ2-7 | - | TRBV7-9 | TGTGCCAGCAGCTTTTTAGGGGAGCAGTACTTC | CASSFLGEQYF
TRBD1 | TRBJ1-1 | few | TRBV30 | TGTGCCCAATACAGGGGCGTCACTGAAGCTTTCTTT | CAQYRGVTEAFF
- | TRBJ2-1 | - | TRBV7-2 | TGTGCCAGCACCCTGGGATTTTCGACCTACAATGAGCAGTTCTTC | CASTLGFSTYNEQFF
- | TRBJ2-5 | - | TRBV19 | TGTGCCAGTAGGGGGACGGTTCAGGAGACCCAGTACTTC | CASRGTVQETQYF
TRBD1 | TRBJ1-3 | - | TRBV5-1 | TGCGCCAGCAGCCTGAACACAGGGGGCTCTGGAAACACCATATATTTT | CASSLNTGGSGNTIYF